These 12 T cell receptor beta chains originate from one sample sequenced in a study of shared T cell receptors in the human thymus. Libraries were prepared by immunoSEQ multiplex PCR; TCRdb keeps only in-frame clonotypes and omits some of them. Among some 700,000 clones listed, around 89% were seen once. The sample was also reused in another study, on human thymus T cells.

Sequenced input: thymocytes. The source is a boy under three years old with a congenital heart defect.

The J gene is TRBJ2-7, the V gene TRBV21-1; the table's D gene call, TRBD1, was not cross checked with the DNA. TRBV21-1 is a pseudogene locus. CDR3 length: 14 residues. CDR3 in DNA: TGTGCCAGCAGCAAAGCGCCCAGATACTACGAGCAGTACTTC. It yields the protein CASSKAPRYYEQYF.

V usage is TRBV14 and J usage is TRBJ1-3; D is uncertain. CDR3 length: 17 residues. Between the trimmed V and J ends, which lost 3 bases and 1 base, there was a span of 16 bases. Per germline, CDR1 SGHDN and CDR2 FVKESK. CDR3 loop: CASSHVVRGGSGNTIYF. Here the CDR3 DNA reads TGTGCCAGCAGCCACGTCGTCCGGGGAGGGTCTGGAAACACCATATATTTT.

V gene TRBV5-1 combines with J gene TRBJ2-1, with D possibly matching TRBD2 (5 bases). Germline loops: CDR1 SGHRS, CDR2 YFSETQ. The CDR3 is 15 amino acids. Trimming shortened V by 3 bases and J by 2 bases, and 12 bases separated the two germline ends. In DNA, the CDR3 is TGCGCCAGCAGCTGCCTAGCAGTAGCCTACAATGAGCAGTTCTTC. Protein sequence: CASSCLAVAYNEQFF.

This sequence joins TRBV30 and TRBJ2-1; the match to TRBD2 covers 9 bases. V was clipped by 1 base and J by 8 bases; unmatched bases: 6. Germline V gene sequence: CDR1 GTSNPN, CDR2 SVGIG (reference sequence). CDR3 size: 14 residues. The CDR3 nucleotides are TGTGCCTGGAGTGGGCTAGCGGGATGGGATGAGCAGTTCTTC. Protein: CAWSGLAGWDEQFF.

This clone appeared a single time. The CDR3 region is CASSESSRSEQFF. For the CDR3, the DNA is TGCGCCAGCAGTGAGTCTTCTAGATCTGAGCAGTTCTTC. The gene calls are TRBV10-2 and TRBJ2-1; D is uncertain. The V gene lost 0 bases and the J gene lost 9 bases, with 9 bases spanning the gap. Germline CDR1 and CDR2: WSHSY and SAAADI. The CDR3 loop spans 13 amino acids.

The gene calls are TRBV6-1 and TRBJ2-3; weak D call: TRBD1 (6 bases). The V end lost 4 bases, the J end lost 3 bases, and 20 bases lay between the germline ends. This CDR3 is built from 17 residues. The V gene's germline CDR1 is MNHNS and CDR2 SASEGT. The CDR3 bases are TGTGCCAGCAGTGGAAACAGGGACCCCTTCGGAACAGATACGCAGTATTTT. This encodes CASSGNRDPFGTDTQYF.

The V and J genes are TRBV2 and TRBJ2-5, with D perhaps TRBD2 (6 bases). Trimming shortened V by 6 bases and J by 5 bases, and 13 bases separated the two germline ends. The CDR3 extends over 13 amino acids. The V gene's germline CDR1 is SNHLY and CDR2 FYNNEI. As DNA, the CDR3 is TGTGCCAGCAGCCGGGAGTGGCACGAGACCCAGTACTTC. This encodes CASSREWHETQYF.

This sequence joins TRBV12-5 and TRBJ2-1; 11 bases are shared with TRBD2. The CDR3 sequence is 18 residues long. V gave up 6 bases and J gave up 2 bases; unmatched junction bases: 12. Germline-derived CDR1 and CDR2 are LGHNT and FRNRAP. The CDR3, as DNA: TGTGCTAGTGGCCTGGGACTAGCGGAACCCGAGCCCTACAATGAGCAGTTCTTC. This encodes CASGLGLAEPEPYNEQFF.

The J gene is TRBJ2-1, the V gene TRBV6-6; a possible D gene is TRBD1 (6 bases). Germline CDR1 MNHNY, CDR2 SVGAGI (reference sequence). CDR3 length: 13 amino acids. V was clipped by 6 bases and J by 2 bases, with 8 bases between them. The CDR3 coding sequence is TGTGCCAGCAGCCAGGGGCCCTACAATGAGCAGTTCTTC. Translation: CASSQGPYNEQFF.

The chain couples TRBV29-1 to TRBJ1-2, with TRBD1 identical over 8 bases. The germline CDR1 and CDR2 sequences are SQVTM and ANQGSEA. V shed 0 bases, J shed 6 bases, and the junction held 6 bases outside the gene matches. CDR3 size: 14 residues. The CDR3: CSVEEAETGDGYTF. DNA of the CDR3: TGCAGCGTTGAAGAGGCAGAGACAGGGGATGGCTACACCTTC.

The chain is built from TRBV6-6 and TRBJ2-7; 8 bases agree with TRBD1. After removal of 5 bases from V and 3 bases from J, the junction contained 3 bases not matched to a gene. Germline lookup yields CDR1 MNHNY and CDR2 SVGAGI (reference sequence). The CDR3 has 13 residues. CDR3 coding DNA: TGTGCCAGCAGTAAGACAGGGGACTACGAGCAGTACTTC. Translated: CASSKTGDYEQYF.

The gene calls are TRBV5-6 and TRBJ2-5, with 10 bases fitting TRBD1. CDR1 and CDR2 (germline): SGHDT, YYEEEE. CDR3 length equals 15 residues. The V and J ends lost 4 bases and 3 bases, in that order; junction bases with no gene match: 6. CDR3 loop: CASSPEGQGKETQYF. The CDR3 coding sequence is TGTGCCAGCAGCCCAGAGGGACAGGGGAAAGAGACCCAGTACTTC.